The present TCR beta chain was sequenced within a study of blood T cell repertoires in COVID-19. Turning to the study itself: Whether acute or convalescent, the COVID-19 samples came from the United States, Italy and Spain. T cells, B-cell-depleted T cells, or PBMCs supplied cDNA or gDNA.

The V end was cut by 0 bases, the J end by 7 bases, with 10 bases between. Germline V gene data show CDR1 as SGHRS and CDR2 as YFSETQ. CDR3 length: 14 amino acids. This clone was counted once. In the authors' methods: Amplification from reference gene primers served as the basis for estimated nucleated cell counts. Only in-frame clones appear in the TCRdb table, and some are missing; sequencing was by immunoSEQ multiplex PCR. The V and J calls and clone size were taken over from that table, and D and trimming were inferred from the DNA. The sample records roughly 73,000 clones, over 85% being singletons.

Sequencing was done on a sample of peripheral blood. The sequence was obtained from a man aged 50 to 60 with acute or convalescent COVID-19. The chain links TRBV5-1 to TRBJ1-4, with a possible D match to TRBD1 (6 bases). The CDR3 DNA follows: TGCGCCAGCAGCTTGGACAGGGTGGGTGAAAAACTGTTTTTT. Translation: CASSLDRVGEKLFF. Together with reference TRBV5-1 and TRBJ1-4, the CDR3 gives the full variable domain: KAGVTQTPRYLIKTRGQQVTLSCSPISGHRSVSWYQQTPGQGLQFLFEYFSETQRNKGNFPGRFSGRQFSNSRSEMNVSTLELGDSALYLCASSLDRVGEKLFFGSGTQLSVL.